A single sample gave rise to the 4 T cell receptor beta chains below, sequenced in a study of blood T cells in healthy people across ages. Combining a sample-barcoded 5' primer with a J-beta primer mix, a second PCR ran for roughly 6 to 12 cycles. TCRdb re-derived calls from the 5' RACE reads in MiXCR, one entry per CDR3 protein. The sample shows some 1.8 million distinct CDR3 sequences, about two fifths of them seen only once. The sample was blood. These receptor sequences come from a human donor in good health.

The chain combines TRBV4-3 with TRBJ2-2; D call uncertain. This CDR3 has 15 amino acids. Trimming pared 0 bases from V and 1 base from J, leaving 6 bases between. Germline CDR1 is LGHNA and CDR2 is YSLEER. CDR3 sequence reads: CASSQDPGNTGELFF. The CDR3 DNA is TGCGCCAGCAGCCAAGATCCAGGGAACACCGGGGAGCTGTTTTTT.

The chain uses TRBV28 and TRBJ1-1; D perhaps matches TRBD1 (6 bases). Deletions cut 6 bases from V and 4 bases from J, with 12 bases between. The CDR3 sequence is 13 residues long. CDR1 and CDR2 (germline): MDHEN, SYDVKM. The DNA of the CDR3 is TGTGCCAGCAGCAGGGGTTTCGGCACTGAAGCTTTCTTT. Residues: CASSRGFGTEAFF.

This sequence joins TRBV2 and TRBJ2-4; tentatively, D is TRBD2 (5 bases). The germline V gene has CDR1 SNHLY and CDR2 FYNNEI. Trimming stripped 3 bases from V and 0 bases from J, with 9 bases between. This CDR3 is 15 amino acids long. The CDR3 nucleotides are TGTGCCAGCAGTGATTCAGGACTAGCCAAAAACATTCAGTACTTC. It translates to CASSDSGLAKNIQYF. Looking up the rest from reference TRBV2 and TRBJ2-4 gives the full variable domain: EPEVTQTPSHQVTQMGQEVILRCVPISNHLYFYWYRQILGQKVEFLVSFYNNEISEKSEIFDDQFSVERPDGSNFTLKIRSTKLEDSAMYFCASSDSGLAKNIQYFGAGTRLSVL.

The chain combines TRBV3-1 with TRBJ2-5, with unresolved D. The J call is doubtful: the DNA matches TRBJ2-7 better. Germline V CDR1 and CDR2: LGHDT, YNNKEL (reference sequence). The CDR3 has 14 residues. For the CDR3, the DNA is TGTGCCAGCAGCCCAGGACCCCAAGAGTACGAGCAGTACTTC. The encoded protein is CASSPGPQEYEQYF.